This TCR beta chain was profiled in a study of blood T cell repertoires in COVID-19. CDR1 and CDR2 (germline): SEHNR, FQNEAQ (reference sequence). The V gene end was trimmed by 6 bases and the J gene end by 0 bases; junction bases not matched to a gene: 6. This CDR3 is 15 amino acids long. Original processing methods: Using reference gene primer amplification, nucleated cell counts were estimated. TCRdb's table, derived via immunoSEQ multiplex PCR, lists solely in-frame clones and lacks some. V, J and clone size are those of that table, while D and trimming were read from the DNA. The sample contains some 350,000 clones, more than 75% of which appear only once. This clone was recorded only once. All enrollees were roughly 18 to 95 years old and from about two dozen US areas.

The specimen was PBMCs or T cells enriched from blood (not recorded which). The source of this sequence is a woman aged 25 to 39 who had recovered from COVID-19. The gene calls are TRBV7-9 and TRBJ1-1; 8 positions match TRBD1. CDR3 region: CASRRLDRVNTEAFF. In DNA, the CDR3 is TGTGCCAGCAGGCGATTGGACAGGGTGAACACTGAAGCTTTCTTT.